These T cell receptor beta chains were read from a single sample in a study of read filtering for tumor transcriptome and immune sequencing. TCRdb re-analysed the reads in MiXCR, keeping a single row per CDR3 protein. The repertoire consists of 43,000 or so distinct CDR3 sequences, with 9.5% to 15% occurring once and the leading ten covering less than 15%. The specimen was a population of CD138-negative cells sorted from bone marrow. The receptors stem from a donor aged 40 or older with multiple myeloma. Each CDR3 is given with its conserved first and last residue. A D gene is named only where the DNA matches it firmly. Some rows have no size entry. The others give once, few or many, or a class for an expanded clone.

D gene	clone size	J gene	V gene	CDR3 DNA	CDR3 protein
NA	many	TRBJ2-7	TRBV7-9	TGTGCCAGCAGCTTCGGGACCCCCGAGCAGTACTTC	CASSFGTPEQYF
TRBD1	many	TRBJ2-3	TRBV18	TGTGCCAGCTCACCAAACAGGGGCTCAGATACGCAGTATTTT	CASSPNRGSDTQYF
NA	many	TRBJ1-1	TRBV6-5	TGTGCCAGCAGTTACTCGAAGTGGGGAGGGAACACTGAAGCTTTCTTT	CASSYSKWGGNTEAFF
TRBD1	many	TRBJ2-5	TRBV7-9	TGTGCCAGCAGCTTAGCGGGACAGAAACAAGAGACCCAGTACTTC	CASSLAGQKQETQYF
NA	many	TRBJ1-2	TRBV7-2	TGTGCCAGCAGCCCTGACCCCCTTAACTATGGCTACACCTTC	CASSPDPLNYGYTF
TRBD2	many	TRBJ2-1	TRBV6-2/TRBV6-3	TGTGCCAGCACCCCGGGGGGTGCGCCCTACAATGAGCAGTTCTTC	CASTPGGAPYNEQFF
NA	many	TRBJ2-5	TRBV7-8	TGTGCCAGCAGCTTAGGTCCGCAAGAGACCCAGTACTTC	CASSLGPQETQYF
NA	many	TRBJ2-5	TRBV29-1	TGCAGCGTCGCCGAAGAGACCCAGTACTTC	CSVAEETQYF
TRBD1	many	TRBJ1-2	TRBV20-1	TGCAGTGCCAAATTGCCGACAGGGGCGAACTATGGCTACACCTTC	CSAKLPTGANYGYTF
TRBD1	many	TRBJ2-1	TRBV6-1	TGTGCCAGCAAGGGACAGCCTTACAATGAGCAGTTCTTC	CASKGQPYNEQFF
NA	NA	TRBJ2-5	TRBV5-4	TGTGCCAGCAGCTCTCAGCAGTGGGAGACCCAGTACTTC	CASSSQQWETQYF
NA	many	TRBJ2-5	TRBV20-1	TGCAGTGCTTACGGGCTAGGAGAGGAGACCCAGTACTTC	CSAYGLGEETQYF
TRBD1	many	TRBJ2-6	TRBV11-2	TGTGCCAGCAGCACCGGGACAGGGGGCGGTGGGGCCAACGTCCTGACTTTC	CASSTGTGGGGANVLTF